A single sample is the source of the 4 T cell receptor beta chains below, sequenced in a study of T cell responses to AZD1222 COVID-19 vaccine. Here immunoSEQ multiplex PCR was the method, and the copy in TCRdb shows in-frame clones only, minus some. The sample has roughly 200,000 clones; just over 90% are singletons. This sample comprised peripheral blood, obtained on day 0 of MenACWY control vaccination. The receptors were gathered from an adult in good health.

The CDR3 DNA reads as TGCGCCAGCAGCTTGGCCTCGAGGTCACCCCTCCACTTT. This gives the protein CASSLASRSPLHF. The rearrangement uses TRBV5-1 and TRBJ1-6, with no clear D. The length of the CDR3 is 13 residues. CDR1 is SGHRS, CDR2 YFSETQ, per germline. The ends were cut back, 0 bases at V and 10 bases at J, with 8 bases in the middle. The variable domain in full, with the rest retrieved from reference TRBV5-1 and TRBJ1-6, is KAGVTQTPRYLIKTRGQQVTLSCSPISGHRSVSWYQQTPGQGLQFLFEYFSETQRNKGNFPGRFSGRQFSNSRSEMNVSTLELGDSALYLCASSLASRSPLHFGNGTRLTVT.

CDR3: CASGDRGTYNEQFF. The DNA of the CDR3 is TGTGCCAGCGGGGACAGGGGCACCTACAATGAGCAGTTCTTC. The gene calls are TRBV6-5 and TRBJ2-1, with 10 positions matching TRBD1. Looked up from germline, CDR1 is MNHEY and CDR2 is SVGAGI. The CDR3 loop spans 14 amino acids. V lost 8 bases and J lost 2; bases outside the gene matches: 3.

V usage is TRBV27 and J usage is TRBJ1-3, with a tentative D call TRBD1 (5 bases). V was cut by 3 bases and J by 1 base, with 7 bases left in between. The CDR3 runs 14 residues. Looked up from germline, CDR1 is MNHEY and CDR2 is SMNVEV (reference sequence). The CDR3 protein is CASSFAGSGNTIYF. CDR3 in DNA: TGTGCCAGCAGTTTCGCAGGGTCTGGAAACACCATATATTTT.

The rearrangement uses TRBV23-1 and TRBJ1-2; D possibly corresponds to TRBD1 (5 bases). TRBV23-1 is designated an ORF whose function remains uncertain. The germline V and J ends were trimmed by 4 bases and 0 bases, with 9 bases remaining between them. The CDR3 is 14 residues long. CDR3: CASSRGRANYGYTF. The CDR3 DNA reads TGCGCCAGCAGTCGGGGCAGGGCTAACTATGGCTACACCTTC.